Listed below are T cell receptor beta chains from one sample, sequenced in a study of sequential checkpoint blockade in melanoma. Produced via immunoSEQ multiplex PCR; TCRdb's table is partial and in-frame only. In the table there are around 18,000 clones, approximately 74% of which are singletons. The sample was CD8+ T cells sorted from blood (inferred from file names), taken from a patient given nivolumab and ipilimumab in sequence. These receptors came from a human donor with melanoma. Each CDR3 is given with its conserved first and last residue. A D gene is named only where the DNA matches it firmly. The listing skips clone size in some rows; elsewhere it reads once, few, many or a size class.

TRBD2,TRBJ2-7,TRBV5-6,once,TGTGCCAGCAGCTGGGGACTAGCGGGAGGTTCCTACGAGCAGTACTTC,CASSWGLAGGSYEQYF
TRBD2,TRBJ2-1,TRBV7-9,.,TGTGCCAGCAGCGCCGGGACTAGTGGGTTTGAGCAGTTCTTC,CASSAGTSGFEQFF
TRBD1,TRBJ1-2,TRBV4-1,medium-sized,TGCGCCAGCAGCCAGCTCCCGGGACAGGGGGCTGTAGGCTATGGCTACACCTTC,CASSQLPGQGAVGYGYTF
TRBD2,TRBJ2-1,TRBV2,.,TGTGCCACCACCGGGACTAGCGGGTCCGGCACCCACAATGAGCAGTTCTTC,CATTGTSGSGTHNEQFF
.,TRBJ2-3,TRBV30,.,TGTGCCTGGAGTCCGGGCGCAGGGACAGATACGCAGTATTTT,CAWSPGAGTDTQYF
.,TRBJ1-1,TRBV9,.,TGTGCCAGCAGCACCCTCGGGGGGGTCGCCGACACTGAAGCTTTCTTT,CASSTLGGVADTEAFF
TRBD2,TRBJ2-1,TRBV6-4,.,TGTGCCAGCAGGAGCGGGGGCCATGAGCAGTTCTTC,CASRSGGHEQFF
TRBD1,TRBJ2-7,TRBV19,medium-sized,TGTGCCAGTACGGTTGGGGACAGGGGTTCTCCCTCCTACGAGCAGTACTTC,CASTVGDRGSPSYEQYF
TRBD1,TRBJ1-5,TRBV28,.,TGTGCCAGCAGGTCCGCTTACAGGGGGGCTGATCAGCCCCAGCATTTT,CASRSAYRGADQPQHF
.,TRBJ2-1,TRBV29-1,.,TGCAGCGTTGTGAGGCCCCCCAACAATGAGCAGTTCTTC,CSVVRPPNNEQFF
.,TRBJ1-5,TRBV19,.,TGTGCCAGTAGCGACACACAGGAGCGTCAGCCCCAGCATTTT,CASSDTQERQPQHF
TRBD2,TRBJ2-2,TRBV30,.,TGTGCCTGGAGTGTCACTAGCGACACCGGGGAGCTGTTTTTT,CAWSVTSDTGELFF
TRBD2,TRBJ2-1,TRBV19,.,TGTGCCAGTAGAACCTTTTATGTTAGGCGGGAGGGCCGTAATGAGCAGTTCTTC,CASRTFYVRREGRNEQFF
TRBD1,TRBJ1-3,TRBV9,.,TGTGCCAGCAGCGGACTCAAAGACAGGGGGCAAAGAAACACCATATATTTT,CASSGLKDRGQRNTIYF
TRBD1,TRBJ2-7,TRBV19,.,TGTGCCAGTGGGGACAGGGGGCCCGAGCAGTACTTC,CASGDRGPEQYF
TRBD2,TRBJ2-3,TRBV15,.,TGTGCCACCAGCAGCACTAGCGGGGGCCCAGATACGCAGTATTTT,CATSSTSGGPDTQYF
.,TRBJ2-7,TRBV7-9,.,TGTGCCAGCAGCCGAGCCTACGAGCAGTACTTC,CASSRAYEQYF
.,TRBJ2-2,TRBV4-1,medium-sized,TGCGCCAGCAGCCAAGGTCCGGACTCCGGGGAGCTGTTTTTT,CASSQGPDSGELFF
.,TRBJ2-6,TRBV9,few,TGTGCCAGCAGCGACTCCCGCTCTGGGGCCAACGTCCTGACTTTC,CASSDSRSGANVLTF
.,TRBJ1-1,TRBV4-1,once,TGCGCCAGCAGCCCACAGGGAATCCGCACTGAAGCTTTCTTT,CASSPQGIRTEAFF
.,TRBJ2-7,TRBV4-1,.,TGCGCCAGCAGCCAAGATAAGTCTGGCGGAAGCTCCTACGAGCAGTACTTC,CASSQDKSGGSSYEQYF
.,TRBJ2-3,TRBV7-9,.,TGTGCCAGCAGGGGCAGGGTGGCAGATACGCAGTATTTT,CASRGRVADTQYF
TRBD2,TRBJ2-1,TRBV9,.,TGTGCCAGCAGCGTAGTAGCGGGAGGGAATGAGCAGTTCTTC,CASSVVAGGNEQFF
.,TRBJ1-1,TRBV28,.,TGTGCCAGCAGTTTATATGGCTTACGAAGTGAAGCTTTCTTT,CASSLYGLRSEAFF
TRBD1,TRBJ1-1,TRBV28,.,TGTGCCAGCAGTCAAGACAGGGCGGGTTGGACTGAAGCTTTCTTT,CASSQDRAGWTEAFF
TRBD1,TRBJ1-1,TRBV19,.,TGTGCCAGTAACCCCGGGACAGGGGGTATCACTGAAGCTTTCTTT,CASNPGTGGITEAFF
.,TRBJ2-1,TRBV5-1,once,TGCGCCAGCAGCTTGGGAGGCGCATACAATGAGCAGTTCTTC,CASSLGGAYNEQFF
.,TRBJ1-1,TRBV2,once,TGTGCCAGCAGTTACGGCAGGACTGAAGCTTTCTTT,CASSYGRTEAFF
.,TRBJ2-5,TRBV11-2,once,TGTGCCAGCGGGACTTTACAAGAGACCCAGTACTTC,CASGTLQETQYF
TRBD2,TRBJ2-1,TRBV11-2,few,TGTGCCAGCAGCCCGACGACTAGCGGGTCCAATGAGCAGTTCTTC,CASSPTTSGSNEQFF
TRBD2,TRBJ2-3,TRBV9,.,TGTGCCAGCAGCGTAATCCCAGCGGGAGGAGCAGATACGCAGTATTTT,CASSVIPAGGADTQYF
TRBD2,TRBJ2-1,TRBV27,.,TGTGCCAGCAGCATAGCGGGAGCTGGACTGTTCTTC,CASSIAGAGLFF
.,TRBJ2-2,TRBV6-4,.,TGTGCCAGCAGTCCAACATTGATCGGGGAGCTGTTTTTT,CASSPTLIGELFF
TRBD1,TRBJ2-3,TRBV6-4,.,TGTGCCAGCAGTGAGGGGGACAGGGCCACAGATACGCAGTATTTT,CASSEGDRATDTQYF
TRBD1,TRBJ2-1,TRBV7-9,.,TGTGCCAGCAGCGGACACAGGGGGAGCTCCTACAATGAGCAGTTCTTC,CASSGHRGSSYNEQFF
TRBD2,TRBJ2-7,TRBV5-4,.,TGTGCCAGCAGCCCACTAGGGACTAGCACCTACGAGCAGTACTTC,CASSPLGTSTYEQYF
TRBD2,TRBJ2-7,TRBV9,.,TGTGCCAGCAGCGTAGGGGTCGGGGGGAGCTCCTACGAGCAGTACTTC,CASSVGVGGSSYEQYF
TRBD2,TRBJ2-3,TRBV6-4,.,TGTGCCAGCAGGGGGACTAGCGGGAGCACAGATACGCAGTATTTT,CASRGTSGSTDTQYF
TRBD2,TRBJ2-1,TRBV9,.,TGTGCCAGCAGCGTAGGTGGGACTAGCGGCTACAATGAGCAGTTCTTC,CASSVGGTSGYNEQFF
.,TRBJ1-1,TRBV6-1,.,TGTGCCAGCAGACAGGGCAACACTGAAGCTTTCTTT,CASRQGNTEAFF
TRBD1,TRBJ1-2,TRBV5-4,.,TGTGCCAGCAGCAATCCGGGACAGGGGATCTATGGCTACACCTTC,CASSNPGQGIYGYTF
TRBD2,TRBJ2-2,TRBV7-8,.,TGTGCCAGCAGCTCTTCCGGACTAGCGGGAGTCGGGGAGCTGTTTTTT,CASSSSGLAGVGELFF
.,TRBJ2-2,TRBV28,.,TGTGCCAGCAGTTTGTCAGGGGTGGAGTTCACCGGGGAGCTGTTTTTT,CASSLSGVEFTGELFF
TRBD2,TRBJ2-7,TRBV27,.,TGTGCCAGCAGTTTATCCCCGCGGGAGGCGTCCTACGAGCAGTACTTC,CASSLSPREASYEQYF
TRBD2,TRBJ2-3,TRBV7-8,.,TGTGCCAGCAGCTTTAGCGGGAGTGACACAGATACGCAGTATTTT,CASSFSGSDTDTQYF
TRBD1,TRBJ2-7,TRBV7-8,.,TGTGCCAGCAGCTTAGGGGGACAGGGGGCTTACGAGCAGTACTTC,CASSLGGQGAYEQYF
.,TRBJ2-7,TRBV28,.,TGTGCCAGCAGTTTCTATGCGGGACGGACGGAGCAGTACTTC,CASSFYAGRTEQYF
.,TRBJ2-1,TRBV29-1,.,TGCAGCGTTGACGGCGGGGCTTACAATGAGCAGTTCTTC,CSVDGGAYNEQFF
.,TRBJ1-1,TRBV19,.,TGTGCCAGTAGTGTCCCACCGGGGGACACTGAAGCTTTCTTT,CASSVPPGDTEAFF
.,TRBJ2-5,TRBV13,.,TGTGCCAGCAGCGTACATTTCCAAGAGACCCAGTACTTC,CASSVHFQETQYF
.,TRBJ2-7,TRBV4-1,medium-sized,TGCGCCAGCAGCCAAGCAGGGGCGAACTACGAGCAGTACTTC,CASSQAGANYEQYF
.,TRBJ2-7,TRBV6-1,few,TGTGCCAGCAGTGTGGGACACGAGATCTACGAGCAGTACTTC,CASSVGHEIYEQYF
TRBD1,TRBJ2-2,TRBV28,.,TGTGCCAGCAGTCCGACAGGGGTGAGCGGGGAGCTGTTTTTT,CASSPTGVSGELFF